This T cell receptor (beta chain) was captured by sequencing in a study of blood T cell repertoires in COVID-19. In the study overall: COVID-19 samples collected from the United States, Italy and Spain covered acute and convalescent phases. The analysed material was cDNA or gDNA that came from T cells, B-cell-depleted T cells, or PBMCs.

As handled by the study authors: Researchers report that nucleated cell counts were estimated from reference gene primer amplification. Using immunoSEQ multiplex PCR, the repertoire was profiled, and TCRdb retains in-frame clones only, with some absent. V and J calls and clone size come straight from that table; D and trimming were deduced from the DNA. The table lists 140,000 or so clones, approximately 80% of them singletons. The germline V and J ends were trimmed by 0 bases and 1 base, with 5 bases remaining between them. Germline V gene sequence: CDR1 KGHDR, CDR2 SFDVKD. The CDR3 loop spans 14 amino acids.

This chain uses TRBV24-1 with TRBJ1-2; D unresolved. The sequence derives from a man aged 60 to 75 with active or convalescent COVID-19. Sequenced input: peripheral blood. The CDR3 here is CATSDLGFNYGYTF. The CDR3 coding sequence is TGTGCCACCAGTGATTTGGGCTTTAACTATGGCTACACCTTC.